The entry below describes one T cell receptor (beta chain). Its antigen is unknown. This specimen comes from a study of Graves' ophthalmopathy and Graves' hyperthyroidism. Findings of the study overall: Among expanded thyroid clonotypes above 0.001 frequency, most also occurred in blood. Researchers report that a 13-signature model separated ophthalmopathy from stable hyperthyroidism, posting under 90% sensitivity and about 78% specificity.

RNA transcripts provided the template for amplifying TCR beta CDR3 regions. First-round RT-PCR with HTBI primers preceded a second-round multiplex PCR. TCRdb fed the multiplex PCR reads into MiXCR, producing one record per CDR3 protein. The sample lists about 240,000 distinct CDR3 sequences; around 45% were seen once. Sample: peripheral blood. This receptor was obtained from an adult man with Graves' ophthalmopathy.

CDR3 in DNA: TGTGCCATCAGTGGTGCCTACGAGCAGTACTTC. It codes for CAISGAYEQYF. This chain links TRBV10-3 with TRBJ2-7; D not resolved. V was cut by 4 bases and J by 2 bases, with 3 bases left in between. This CDR3 spans 11 amino acids. Looked up from germline, CDR1 is ENHRY and CDR2 is SYGVKD.